The clone carrying this TCR beta chain was detected only a few times. Its antigen remains unidentified. This CDR3 has 15 amino acids. V lost 5 bases, J lost 8 bases, and 21 bases lay in between. The germline V gene has CDR1 MDHEN and CDR2 SYDVKM. This sample is drawn from a study of response to subunit inactivated influenza vaccine. Study findings and constraints: Every seasonal influenza vaccination brings in few new T cells, the authors suggested.

Each CDR3 protein gets one entry after TCRdb re-called the RT-PCR reads with MiXCR. The repertoire holds fewer than 250,000 distinct CDR3 sequences, 13% to 15% seen once, with roughly 24% in the top ten. Specimen: CD8+ T cells sorted from PBMCs, collected about 5 days after vaccination. The clonotype originates from a man in his fifties or sixties who received an inactivated influenza vaccine. The chain links TRBV28 to TRBJ1-2; D is uncertain. The CDR3 region is CASSPTREIWEGYTF. The CDR3 coding sequence is TGTGCCAGCAGTCCCACTCGCGAAATTTGGGAAGGCTACACCTTC.